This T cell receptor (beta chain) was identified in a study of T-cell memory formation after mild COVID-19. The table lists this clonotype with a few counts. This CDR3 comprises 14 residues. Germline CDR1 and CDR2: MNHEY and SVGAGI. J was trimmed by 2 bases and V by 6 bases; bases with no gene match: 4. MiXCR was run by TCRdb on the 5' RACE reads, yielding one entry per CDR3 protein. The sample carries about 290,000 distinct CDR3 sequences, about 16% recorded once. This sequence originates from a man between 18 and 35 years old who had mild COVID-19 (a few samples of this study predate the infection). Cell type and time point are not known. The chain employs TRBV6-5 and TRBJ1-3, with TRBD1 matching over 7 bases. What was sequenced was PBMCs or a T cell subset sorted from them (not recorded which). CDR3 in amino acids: CASSQTGAGNTIYF. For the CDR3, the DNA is TGTGCCAGCAGCCAAACAGGGGCTGGAAACACCATATATTTT.